The 27 T cell receptor beta chains presented below share a single source sample, sequenced in a study of blood T cell repertoires in COVID-19. Repertoires were generated with immunoSEQ multiplex PCR, while TCRdb's copy carries only in-frame clones and drops some. This sample has roughly 69,000 clones; around 80% occur once, and the top ten carry 12% to 15%. Sequenced input: peripheral blood. These receptor sequences come from a man in his fifties or sixties with COVID-19, enrolled during active disease.

There are a few counts of this clone. This chain links TRBV21-1 with TRBJ2-7; the table names TRBD1, a call not compared with the DNA. TRBV21-1 constitutes a pseudogene. CDR3 length equals 15 residues. This CDR3 reads CASPLRGTGSYEQYF. In DNA form, the CDR3 reads TGTGCCAGCCCCCTCCGCGGGACAGGGTCCTACGAGCAGTACTTC.

The chain joins TRBV2 to TRBJ2-2, with 9 bases that match TRBD1. V shed 6 bases, J shed 6 bases, and the junction held 5 bases outside the gene matches. Germline V CDR1 and CDR2: SNHLY, FYNNEI. CDR3 size: 14 residues. CDR3 sequence (DNA): TGTGCCAGCAGACGGACAGGGGAAGCCGGGGAGCTGTTTTTT. Its translation is CASRRTGEAGELFF. Filled out from reference TRBV2 and TRBJ2-2, the complete variable domain reads EPEVTQTPSHQVTQMGQEVILRCVPISNHLYFYWYRQILGQKVEFLVSFYNNEISEKSEIFDDQFSVERPDGSNFTLKIRSTKLEDSAMYFCASRRTGEAGELFFGEGSRLTVL.

V and J are TRBV7-3 and TRBJ2-7; the D gene is possibly TRBD1 (6 bases). Germline V gene data show CDR1 as SGHTA and CDR2 as FQGTGA. This CDR3 has 13 amino acids. With 5 bases removed from V and 6 bases from J, the gap between germline ends came to 14 bases. In DNA form, the CDR3 reads TGTGCCAGCAGCCGGGACAAATGGGGCGAGCAGTACTTC. Encoded protein: CASSRDKWGEQYF.

The genes are TRBV7-2 and TRBJ2-5, with D perhaps matching TRBD2 (5 bases). The CDR3 is 15 amino acids. The germline V gene has CDR1 SGHTA and CDR2 FQGNSA. The V and J ends lost 7 bases and 4 bases respectively, with 19 bases between them. The chain's CDR3 is CASTPRSGYPETQYF. The CDR3, as DNA: TGTGCCAGCACCCCCCGGAGCGGTTACCCAGAGACCCAGTACTTC.

This clone occurred once. The rearrangement links TRBV5-1 to TRBJ2-5; 8 bases fit TRBD2. The CDR3 sequence is 16 residues long. The trim removed 2 bases at V and 3 bases at J, leaving 9 bases unmatched. Germline loops: CDR1 SGHRS, CDR2 YFSETQ. In DNA, the CDR3 is TGCGCCAGCAGCTTTCTGTGGGACGGGGGGGAAGAGACCCAGTACTTC. This sequence encodes CASSFLWDGGEETQYF.

V gene TRBV29-1 combines with J gene TRBJ2-3; D uncertain. Germline V gene sequence: CDR1 SQVTM, CDR2 ANQGSEA. V shed 6 bases and J shed 0 bases, with 13 bases lying between them. The CDR3 has 14 amino acids. For the CDR3, the DNA is TGCAGCGTACGAAGAGACTCTAGCACAGATACGCAGTATTTT. Encoded protein: CSVRRDSSTDTQYF.

This clone showed up just a few times. This chain uses TRBV12-5 with TRBJ2-7; 10 nucleotides line up with TRBD1. V was clipped by 8 bases and J by 6 bases; unmatched bases: 10. CDR3 length: 14 amino acids. Germline V CDR1 and CDR2: LGHNT, FRNRAP. The CDR3 coding sequence is TGTGCTAGTACCCCCGGGACAGGGGTCGGCGAGCAGTACTTC. Amino acid sequence: CASTPGTGVGEQYF.

The chain uses TRBV30 and TRBJ2-5; 9 bases line up with TRBD1. This CDR3 is built from 13 residues. Germline values: CDR1 GTSNPN, CDR2 SVGIG (reference sequence). The ends lost 2 bases at V and 5 bases at J; junction bases unmatched: 3. The CDR3 bases are TGTGCCTGGAGTAAGGACAGGGGTGAGACCCAGTACTTC. It specifies CAWSKDRGETQYF.

The count of this clone is one. The chain recombines TRBV7-9 with TRBJ1-5; D is ambiguous. Germline CDR1 and CDR2: SEHNR and FQNEAQ (reference sequence). The length of the CDR3 is 13 residues. Trimming removed 2 bases at V and 3 bases at J, with 5 bases between. Written as DNA, the CDR3 is TGTGCCAGCAGCTTAAACAACAATCAGCCCCAGCATTTT. Its protein is CASSLNNNQPQHF.

The chain recombines TRBV6-5 with TRBJ1-5, with D possibly being TRBD1 (6 bases). Trimming left V 5 bases short and J 3 bases short, with 11 bases between. The CDR3 consists of 14 residues. The germline V gene has CDR1 MNHEY and CDR2 SVGAGI. DNA for the CDR3: TGTGCCAGCAGTATACAGGGAAACAATCAGCCCCAGCATTTT. Its translation is CASSIQGNNQPQHF.

This clone was observed a single time. The chain couples TRBV6-6 to TRBJ2-3, with D maybe TRBD2 (6 bases). The CDR3 covers 15 residues. The V end lost 5 bases, the J end lost 4 bases, and 16 bases lay between the germline ends. Germline CDR1 is MNHNY and CDR2 is SVGAGI (reference sequence). For the CDR3, the DNA is TGTGCCAGCAGTATCACGCGGGGCTCTCCAGATACGCAGTATTTT. Its protein product is CASSITRGSPDTQYF.

This chain links TRBV30 with TRBJ1-6; maybe TRBD1 (6 bases). The germline gives CDR1 GTSNPN, CDR2 SVGIG (reference sequence). CDR3 length: 13 residues. The V gene lost 1 base and the J gene lost 9 bases, with 10 bases spanning the gap. CDR3 region: CAWSDQGSSPLHF. In DNA, the CDR3 is TGTGCCTGGAGTGATCAGGGGAGTTCACCCCTCCACTTT.

This chain uses TRBV30 with TRBJ2-2, with TRBD2 identical over 12 bases. Germline V gene lookup returns CDR1 GTSNPN and CDR2 SVGIG (reference sequence). The V segment lost 4 bases and the J segment 6 bases; nucleotides outside the gene matches: 3. The CDR3 totals 14 residues. The CDR3 here is CAWTSGRAAGELFF. CDR3 in DNA: TGTGCCTGGACTAGCGGGAGGGCCGCCGGGGAGCTGTTTTTT.

The V and J genes are TRBV4-1 and TRBJ2-6, with TRBD2 matching 8 bases. The V gene's germline CDR1 is MGHRA and CDR2 YSYEKL. With V trimmed by 4 bases and J by 3 bases, 5 bases remained unmatched. The CDR3 covers 16 residues. The CDR3: CASSPGGVGGANVLTF. For the CDR3, the DNA is TGCGCCAGCAGCCCGGGAGGGGTCGGTGGGGCCAACGTCCTGACTTTC.

The rearrangement joins TRBV9 to TRBJ2-1; TRBD2 agrees at 8 bases. The CDR3 consists of 16 residues. Germline V gene sequence: CDR1 SGDLS, CDR2 YYNGEE. Losses at the gene ends were 4 bases for V and 2 bases for J; bases not matched to a gene: 8. CDR3 nucleotides: TGTGCCAGCAGCACCACCCCCGGGGGGGCCTACAATGAGCAGTTCTTC. Translating it yields CASSTTPGGAYNEQFF.

The chain carries TRBV5-1 and TRBJ2-3, with D unclear. The CDR3 has 14 residues. V was cut by 3 bases and J by 0 bases, with 8 bases left in between. Germline V CDR1 and CDR2: SGHRS, YFSETQ. In DNA, the CDR3 is TGCGCCAGCAGCTACGAAGCTAGCACAGATACGCAGTATTTT. Translated: CASSYEASTDTQYF.

In this sample, this clone turned up once. The chain is built from TRBV21-1 and TRBJ2-7; the table's D call, TRBD1, has no DNA check behind it. TRBV21-1 is a listed pseudogene. The CDR3 sequence is 20 residues long. In DNA, the CDR3 is TGTGCCAGCAGCAAGAAACCGGGACAGGGACGGTGCTTAAGCTCCTACGAGCAGTACTTC. It is translated as CASSKKPGQGRCLSSYEQYF.

The CDR3 loop is CASSQEGTVSYEQYF. As DNA, the CDR3 is TGTGCCAGCAGCCAAGAGGGGACAGTCTCCTACGAGCAGTACTTC. The chain employs TRBV3-1 (or the pseudogene TRBV3-2) and TRBJ2-7; TRBD1 matches at 7 bases. The junction had 2 bases not matched to a gene; V was cut back by 0 bases and J by 0 bases. The CDR3 totals 15 residues. Germline values: CDR1 LGHDT, CDR2 YNNKEL (reference sequence).

The chain carries TRBV7-6 and TRBJ2-3, with 9 bases that match TRBD2. The germline gives CDR1 SGHVS, CDR2 FNYEAQ. The CDR3 sequence is 16 residues long. V shed 1 base and J 2 bases; nucleotides not matched to a gene: 4. CDR3 coding DNA: TGTGCCAGCAGCTTAGAGGCTAGCGGGAACACAGATACGCAGTATTTT. Translated, it gives CASSLEASGNTDTQYF.

The chain joins TRBV6-6 to TRBJ1-5, with D possibly being TRBD1 (5 bases). CDR1 MNHNY and CDR2 SVGAGI come from the germline V gene (reference sequence). The ends were cut back, 11 bases at V and 5 bases at J, with 16 bases in the middle. This CDR3 spans 13 amino acids. Written as DNA, the CDR3 is TGTGCCTGCCAGGCGGGAGGGGATCAGCCCCAGCATTTT. Its protein product is CACQAGGDQPQHF.

The chain recombines TRBV29-1 with TRBJ2-7; D call uncertain. The CDR3 is 10 residues long. Germline values: CDR1 SQVTM, CDR2 ANQGSEA. V was clipped by 5 bases and J by 6 bases, with 8 bases between them. The CDR3 is CSVPSREQYF. The DNA for the CDR3 is TGCAGCGTTCCCTCCCGCGAGCAGTACTTC.

V is TRBV7-7 and J is TRBJ2-3, with 9 bases fitting TRBD2. After removal of 5 bases from V and 5 bases from J, the junction contained 2 bases not matched to a gene. CDR1 SSHAT and CDR2 FNYEAQ come from the germline V gene (reference sequence). The CDR3 consists of 13 residues. CDR3 amino acids: CASSAGGVDTQYF. The CDR3, as DNA: TGTGCCAGCAGCGCGGGGGGGGTAGATACGCAGTATTTT.

This clone was seen just once. The chain couples TRBV3-1 (or the pseudogene TRBV3-2) to TRBJ2-3; 9 nucleotides align to TRBD2. Per the germline V gene, CDR1 is LGHDT and CDR2 is YNNKEL (reference sequence). V was clipped by 0 bases and J by 3 bases; unmatched bases: 4. This CDR3 comprises 16 residues. The CDR3 bases are TGTGCCAGCAGCCAAGAGGGCGGGGGGGTGACAGATACGCAGTATTTT. Its protein product is CASSQEGGGVTDTQYF.

This rearrangement joins TRBV5-6 to TRBJ1-3; perhaps TRBD1 as D (6 bases). The CDR3 sequence is 15 residues long. Germline CDR1 is SGHDT and CDR2 is YYEEEE. V shed 0 bases and J shed 2 bases, with 9 bases lying between them. This CDR3 reads CASSLVGQTGNTIYF. In nucleotides, the CDR3 is TGTGCCAGCAGCTTGGTAGGACAGACTGGAAACACCATATATTTT.

This sequence joins TRBV6-6 and TRBJ2-1; possibly TRBD2 for D (6 bases). Trimming left V 5 bases short and J 1 base short, with 15 bases between. Germline V gives CDR1 MNHNY, CDR2 SVGAGI (reference sequence). The CDR3 consists of 16 residues. For the CDR3, the DNA is TGTGCCAGCAGTCCCAGTCTAGCGAGGTCCTACAATGAGCAGTTCTTC. This codes for CASSPSLARSYNEQFF.

The CDR3 DNA sequence: TGTGCCAGCAGTGTCGGACGGGGCTATGGCTACACCTTC. Encoded protein: CASSVGRGYGYTF. J is TRBJ1-2 and V is TRBV27; D ambiguous. Looked up from germline, CDR1 is MNHEY and CDR2 is SMNVEV (reference sequence). Trimming removed 5 bases from V and 4 bases from J, with 11 bases in between. CDR3 size: 13 residues.

CDR3 sequence reads: CASSPTTGELFF. The CDR3 coding sequence is TGTGCCAGCAGCCCTACGACCGGGGAGCTGTTTTTT. This rearrangement joins TRBV7-6 to TRBJ2-2; D unresolved. This CDR3 comprises 12 residues. CDR1 and CDR2 (germline): SGHVS, FNYEAQ. The V end lost 5 bases, the J end lost 5 bases, and 6 bases lay between the germline ends.